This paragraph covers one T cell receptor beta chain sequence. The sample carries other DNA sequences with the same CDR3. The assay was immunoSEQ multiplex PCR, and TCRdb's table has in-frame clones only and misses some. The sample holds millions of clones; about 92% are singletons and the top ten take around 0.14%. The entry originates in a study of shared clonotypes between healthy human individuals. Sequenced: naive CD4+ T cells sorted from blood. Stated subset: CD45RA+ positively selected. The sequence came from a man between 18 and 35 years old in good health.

The CDR3 reads CASSLGSGGDTGELFF. DNA for the CDR3: TGCGCCAGCAGCCTGGGGTCAGGGGGTGACACCGGGGAGCTGTTTTTT. This chain joins TRBV5-1 and TRBJ2-2; 7 bases map to TRBD1. CDR1 and CDR2 (germline): SGHRS, YFSETQ. This CDR3 has 16 amino acids. V shed 4 bases and J 3 bases; nucleotides not matched to a gene: 9.